The entry below gives a single TCR beta chain sequence along with its context. Repertoires were generated with immunoSEQ multiplex PCR, while TCRdb's copy carries only in-frame clones and drops some. This table holds around 40,000 clones, 85% to 90% found once. Germline CDR1 reads MNHEY; CDR2 reads SMNVEV (reference sequence). The CDR3 is 16 amino acids. The ends lost 8 bases at V and 5 bases at J; junction bases unmatched: 14. The sample belongs to a study of blood T cell repertoires in COVID-19. Study background: Acute and convalescent COVID-19 specimens originated in the United States, Italy and Spain. T cells, B-cell-depleted T cells, or PBMCs provided the cDNA or gDNA that served as material.

Seattle's enrolled individuals joined amid active infection and were then monitored longitudinally. The source of this sequence is a man aged 35-49 years with COVID-19, enrolled during active disease. The sample comprised peripheral blood. The chain has TRBV27 and TRBJ2-2; 7 bases match TRBD2. CDR3 region: CASLTRGEGNTGELFF. CDR3 bases: TGTGCCAGCCTTACCCGGGGGGAGGGGAATACCGGGGAGCTGTTTTTT.